The 3 T cell receptor beta chains presented below share a single source sample, sequenced in a study of shared clonotypes between healthy human individuals. Profiling relied on immunoSEQ multiplex PCR, and the TCRdb table lists in-frame clones only, not all of them. The table records over 1.4 million clones, roughly 96% of them present only once. Sequencing used naive CD4+ T cells sorted from blood. The subset here: CD45RA+ positively selected. The origin of the receptors is a man aged 25-40 years in good health.

This sequence joins TRBV7-2 and TRBJ1-2, with D perhaps matching TRBD1 (5 bases). Trimming removed 5 bases at V and 8 bases at J, with 24 bases between. CDR3 size: 16 residues. Germline CDR1 and CDR2: SGHTA and FQGNSA. CDR3 protein: CASSPTTGTDGDGYTF. The CDR3 DNA reads as TGTGCCAGCAGCCCAACGACTGGGACGGACGGGGACGGCTACACCTTC.

This clone was counted a single time. The chain has TRBV6-5 and TRBJ1-1; tentatively, D is TRBD1 (5 bases). V was trimmed by 3 bases and J by 11 bases, leaving 13 bases between them. Germline-derived CDR1 and CDR2 are MNHEY and SVGAGI. This CDR3 spans 12 amino acids. The CDR3, as DNA: TGTGCCAGCAGTTATTCGGGGACTGGTGCTTTCTTT. It codes for CASSYSGTGAFF.

As concerns this clone: It may be a read error: a sequence one base away is much more abundant. Other DNA sequences in this sample translate to the same CDR3. The chain combines TRBV27 with TRBJ2-5; no definite D call. The V end lost 6 bases, the J end lost 1 base, and 3 bases lay between the germline ends. The germline gives CDR1 MNHEY, CDR2 SMNVEV (reference sequence). CDR3 length: 11 residues. The CDR3 sequence: CASSSQETQYF. In DNA form, the CDR3 reads TGTGCCAGCAGCTCCCAAGAGACCCAGTACTTC.